These 26 T cell receptor beta chains were sequenced from one sample in a study of T cell repertoires in cytomegalovirus infection. A single record per CDR3 protein comes from TCRdb applying MiXCR to the reads. The sample carries roughly 77,000 distinct CDR3 sequences, approximately 3.6% recorded once. The specimen was PBMCs. The source of these receptors is a human donor in good health (CMV status not recorded). Some clones in this sample may be carry-over from other donors' samples.

This clonotype was seen ten or more times. The chain has TRBV7-2 and TRBJ2-7, with 8 bases fitting TRBD1. Germline V gene data show CDR1 as SGHTA and CDR2 as FQGNSA. V lost 5 bases and J lost 0; bases outside the gene matches: 9. The CDR3 totals 16 residues. The CDR3 region is CASSLAGTGVSYEQYF. The CDR3 coding sequence is TGTGCCAGCAGCCTCGCCGGGACAGGCGTCTCCTACGAGCAGTACTTC.

This clonotype showed up many times. The rearrangement joins TRBV7-2 to TRBJ2-2; 7 positions match TRBD2. CDR1 is SGHTA and CDR2 is FQGNSA in the germline V gene. This CDR3 is built from 17 residues. V shed 5 bases, J shed 3 bases, and the junction held 12 bases outside the gene matches. CDR3 DNA sequence: TGTGCCAGCAGCCCTGGGGGAGCGGGACGACACACCGGGGAGCTGTTTTTT. This codes for CASSPGGAGRHTGELFF.

In this sample, this clonotype turned up many times. This chain joins TRBV7-2 and TRBJ2-3, with unresolved D. Germline CDR1 and CDR2: SGHTA and FQGNSA. This CDR3 comprises 14 residues. The V end was cut by 5 bases, the J end by 2 bases, with 11 bases between. CDR3 coding DNA: TGTGCCAGCAGCCCGAGATTGATCACAGATACGCAGTATTTT. This sequence encodes CASSPRLITDTQYF.

The table lists this clonotype with many counts. The chain uses TRBV7-2 and TRBJ1-2, with 8 nucleotides matching TRBD1. Trimming removed 3 bases from V and 1 base from J; junction bases left unmatched: 4. This CDR3 has 15 residues. Looked up from germline, CDR1 is SGHTA and CDR2 is FQGNSA. DNA of the CDR3: TGTGCCAGCAGCTTGGACAGGGTCCTTAACTATGGCTACACCTTC. Its protein is CASSLDRVLNYGYTF.

This clonotype was counted between two and nine times. The chain recombines TRBV5-1 with TRBJ2-7; tentatively, D is TRBD2 (5 bases). Germline V gives CDR1 SGHRS, CDR2 YFSETQ. V lost 4 bases to trimming and J lost 4 bases, with 12 bases between them. The length of the CDR3 is 13 residues. CDR3 sequence (DNA): TGCGCCAGCAGCCAAGTTCCGGGGTACGAGCAGTACTTC. Encoded protein: CASSQVPGYEQYF. The entire variable domain, with the rest obtained from reference TRBV5-1 and TRBJ2-7, is as follows: KAGVTQTPRYLIKTRGQQVTLSCSPISGHRSVSWYQQTPGQGLQFLFEYFSETQRNKGNFPGRFSGRQFSNSRSEMNVSTLELGDSALYLCASSQVPGYEQYFGPGTRLTVT.

In its sample, this clonotype was seen many times. V gene TRBV28 combines with J gene TRBJ2-7; perhaps TRBD1 as D (6 bases). Trimming left V 4 bases short and J 0 bases short, with 13 bases between. Germline assignment: CDR1 MDHEN and CDR2 SYDVKM. CDR3 length equals 15 residues. The CDR3 nucleotides read TGTGCCAGCAGTTCATACGGACAGAGCTCCTACGAGCAGTACTTC. Translating it yields CASSSYGQSSYEQYF.

This clonotype was found many times. This rearrangement joins TRBV7-2 to TRBJ1-5; D not resolved. The CDR3 contains 13 residues. Germline V gene lookup returns CDR1 SGHTA and CDR2 FQGNSA. Trimming pared 4 bases from V and 9 bases from J, leaving 13 bases between. CDR3 protein: CASSSDHRGPQHF. The CDR3 coding sequence is TGTGCCAGCAGCTCCGACCATCGGGGGCCCCAGCATTTT.

This clonotype was seen at least ten times. The chain is built from TRBV7-9 and TRBJ1-2, with 9 bases lining up with TRBD1. In germline, CDR1 is SEHNR, CDR2 FQNEAQ (reference sequence). V was pared by 1 base and J by 4 bases, with 7 bases of the junction left unmatched. The CDR3 runs 16 residues. Here the CDR3 reads CASSLENRGQGYGYTF. The CDR3 DNA is TGTGCCAGCAGCTTAGAGAACAGGGGGCAAGGCTATGGCTACACCTTC.

This clonotype occurred many times. This chain connects TRBV28 to TRBJ2-1; tentative D call: TRBD1 (6 bases). Trimming removed 10 bases at V and 7 bases at J, with 20 bases between. The germline gives CDR1 MDHEN, CDR2 SYDVKM. The CDR3 runs to 14 residues. This chain's CDR3 is CAINKLGGVNEQFF. The CDR3 coding sequence is TGTGCCATCAACAAACTAGGGGGTGTTAATGAGCAGTTCTTC.

CDR3 sequence reads: CASSFSLAGWSSYEQYF. In DNA, the CDR3 is TGTGCCAGCAGCTTCTCCCTAGCGGGGTGGAGCTCCTACGAGCAGTACTTC. The gene calls are TRBV5-5 and TRBJ2-7; 9 bases fit TRBD2. Unmatched junction bases numbered 9, after V lost 2 bases and J lost 0 bases. This CDR3 spans 17 amino acids. CDR1 is SGHKS, CDR2 YYEKEE, per germline (reference sequence).

This clonotype has ten or more counts. The rearrangement uses TRBV19 and TRBJ2-5; D uncertain. This CDR3 contains 11 residues. The germline V gene encodes CDR1 LNHDA and CDR2 SQIVND (reference sequence). Between the trimmed V and J ends, which lost 4 bases and 4 bases, there was a span of 4 bases. The CDR3 sequence is CASSTRETQYF. The DNA of the CDR3 is TGTGCCAGTAGTACGAGAGAGACCCAGTACTTC.

This clonotype was found many times. The chain employs TRBV4-2 and TRBJ2-3; 12 nucleotides match TRBD2. This CDR3 has 18 amino acids. Trimming removed 0 bases from V and 6 bases from J; junction bases left unmatched: 10. Per germline, CDR1 LGHNA and CDR2 YNFKEQ. The CDR3 DNA sequence: TGTGCCAGCAGCCAAGATCTCACTAGCGGGGGGCGACTGGATACGCAGTATTTT. This encodes CASSQDLTSGGRLDTQYF.

Many counts were recorded for this clonotype. CDR3 DNA: TGTGCCAGCAGTACCATGGACGGGAGCTCTGGGGCCAACGTCCTGACTTTC. This encodes CASSTMDGSSGANVLTF. The chain links TRBV28 to TRBJ2-6, with TRBD2 as a possible D gene (6 bases). The germline V gene encodes CDR1 MDHEN and CDR2 SYDVKM. The CDR3 extends over 17 amino acids. V was clipped by 5 bases and J by 0 bases, with 14 bases between them.

The sample holds many counts of this clonotype. V gene TRBV6-2 or TRBV6-3 combines with J gene TRBJ2-1; either TRBD1 or TRBD2 may fit D (5 bases each). Trimming shortened V by 6 bases and J by 4 bases, and 13 bases separated the two germline ends. Germline CDR1 and CDR2: MNHEY and SVGEGT. The CDR3 runs 14 residues. The CDR3 reads CASRDVGGYNEQFF. The CDR3 bases are TGTGCCAGCAGAGACGTTGGGGGTTACAATGAGCAGTTCTTC.

This clonotype was counted at least ten times. The chain couples TRBV7-8 to TRBJ2-7; TRBD2 agrees at 13 bases. The V segment lost 5 bases and the J segment 0 bases; nucleotides outside the gene matches: 10. Germline CDR1 is SGHVS and CDR2 is FQNEAQ. The CDR3 is made up of 18 amino acids. CDR3 region: CASSRTSGSSRISYEQYF. The CDR3 DNA follows: TGTGCCAGCAGCCGGACTAGCGGGAGCTCACGTATCTCCTACGAGCAGTACTTC.

This clonotype was seen many times. This rearrangement joins TRBV7-8 to TRBJ2-2, with D hard to call. The germline gives CDR1 SGHVS, CDR2 FQNEAQ. CDR3 length: 13 residues. V was cut by 6 bases and J by 6 bases, with 11 bases left in between. The CDR3 region has the DNA TGTGCCAGCAGTTCCATTGGGGCCGGGGAGCTGTTTTTT. This gives the protein CASSSIGAGELFF. The full variable domain, with the rest looked up from reference TRBV7-8 and TRBJ2-2, is GAGVSQSPRYKVAKRGQDVALRCDPISGHVSLFWYQQALGQGPEFLTYFQNEAQLDKSGLPSDRFFAERPEGSVSTLKIQRTQQEDSAVYLCASSSIGAGELFFGEGSRLTVL.

In its sample, this clonotype was seen many times. CDR3 nucleotides: TGTGCCAGCAGCCTCGTTCGAGGGGCAAATCAGCCCCAGCATTTT. Protein: CASSLVRGANQPQHF. This rearrangement joins TRBV28 to TRBJ1-5; maybe TRBD1 (5 bases). Between the trimmed V and J ends, which lost 6 bases and 4 bases, there was a span of 16 bases. The CDR3 is made up of 15 amino acids. Germline V gene sequence: CDR1 MDHEN, CDR2 SYDVKM.

This clonotype was picked up many times. The rearrangement links TRBV28 to TRBJ2-7; maybe TRBD1 (5 bases). The germline V gene encodes CDR1 MDHEN and CDR2 SYDVKM. Trimming took off 6 bases at V and 3 bases at J, with 18 bases between the two ends. CDR3 length: 15 amino acids. CDR3 loop: CASRSNRHIFYEQYF. The CDR3 DNA reads TGTGCCAGCAGGTCTAACAGGCACATATTCTACGAGCAGTACTTC.

The genes are TRBV28 and TRBJ1-5; 10 bases align to TRBD1. The CDR3 spans 16 residues. Trimming took 5 bases from V and 1 from J; bases not matched to a gene: 5. Germline CDR1 MDHEN, CDR2 SYDVKM. In DNA, the CDR3 is TGTGCCAGCAGTCCAAGGGGACAGGGGAGCAATCAGCCCCAGCATTTT. Protein product: CASSPRGQGSNQPQHF. The full variable domain, with the rest looked up from reference TRBV28 and TRBJ1-5, is DVKVTQSSRYLVKRTGEKVFLECVQDMDHENMFWYRQDPGLGLRLIYFSYDVKMKEKGDIPEGYSVSREKKERFSLILESASTNQTSMYLCASSPRGQGSNQPQHFGDGTRLSIL.

This clonotype was counted ten times or more. The chain employs TRBV7-2 and TRBJ2-7; D is ambiguous. Germline CDR1 reads SGHTA; CDR2 reads FQGNSA. The V end was cut by 1 base, the J end by 0 bases, with 10 bases between. The CDR3 has 15 amino acids. The DNA of the CDR3 is TGTGCCAGCAGCTTAGGTATCCTGAGCTCCTACGAGCAGTACTTC. Translated: CASSLGILSSYEQYF.

This clonotype was recorded at least ten times. The V and J genes are TRBV7-2 and TRBJ2-7, with TRBD2 as a possible D gene (5 bases). V lost 5 bases, J lost 2 bases, and 10 bases lay in between. This CDR3 comprises 13 residues. CDR1 and CDR2 (germline): SGHTA, FQGNSA. For the CDR3, the DNA is TGTGCCAGCAGCACGGACTCAACCTACGAGCAGTACTTC. Translation: CASSTDSTYEQYF. Using reference TRBV7-2 and TRBJ2-7 for the parts outside the CDR3, the full variable domain is GAGVSQSPSNKVTEKGKDVELRCDPISGHTALYWYRQSLGQGLEFLIYFQGNSAPDKSGLPSDRFSAERTGGSVSTLTIQRTQQEDSAVYLCASSTDSTYEQYFGPGTRLTVT.

This clonotype was seen at least ten times. V gene TRBV12-3 or TRBV12-4 combines with J gene TRBJ2-1; unclear D gene. The CDR3 consists of 13 residues. V was shortened by 3 bases and J by 6 bases, with 9 bases between the two germline ends. The CDR3 nucleotides are TGTGCCAGCAGTTTCGGAGCAGCCAATGAGCAGTTCTTC. Amino acid sequence: CASSFGAANEQFF.

In this sample, this clonotype turned up many times. The genes are TRBV7-2 and TRBJ2-5; perhaps TRBD1 as D (5 bases). Germline CDR1 reads SGHTA; CDR2 reads FQGNSA. V was trimmed by 2 bases and J by 1 base, leaving 8 bases between them. This CDR3 is built from 14 residues. The CDR3 protein is CASSLYRIQETQYF. CDR3 DNA sequence: TGTGCCAGCAGCTTATACAGGATCCAAGAGACCCAGTACTTC.

This sequence joins TRBV11-3 and TRBJ1-2; D is possibly TRBD1 (5 bases). CDR1 and CDR2 (germline): SGHNT, YENEEA. V was pared by 5 bases and J by 6 bases, with 13 bases between. The CDR3 runs to 13 residues. CDR3 sequence: CASSPEGNDGYTF. In DNA, the CDR3 is TGTGCCAGCAGCCCGGAGGGGAATGATGGCTACACCTTC.

Only a few counts were recorded for this clonotype. The V gene is TRBV7-6, the J gene TRBJ2-3, with a tentative D call TRBD1 (5 bases). This CDR3 region has 15 residues. The germline V and J ends were trimmed by 5 bases and 4 bases, with 16 bases remaining between them. From germline, CDR1 is SGHVS and CDR2 FNYEAQ. CDR3 region: CASSRDSYKADTQYF. CDR3 DNA: TGTGCCAGCAGCCGAGACAGCTATAAGGCAGATACGCAGTATTTT. Drawing the rest from reference TRBV7-6 and TRBJ2-3, the complete variable domain is GAGVSQSPRYKVTKRGQDVALRCDPISGHVSLYWYRQALGQGPEFLTYFNYEAQQDKSGLPNDRFSAERPEGSISTLTIQRTEQRDSAMYRCASSRDSYKADTQYFGPGTRLTVL.

This clonotype ranks as medium-sized. The chain employs TRBV7-6 and TRBJ1-2; the D gene is possibly TRBD1 (6 bases). The CDR3 contains 14 residues. Trimming removed 4 bases at V and 8 bases at J, with 17 bases between. Germline CDR1 is SGHVS and CDR2 is FNYEAQ. The CDR3 spells CASSSIYEGDGYTF. In DNA form, the CDR3 reads TGTGCCAGCAGCTCCATTTATGAGGGGGACGGCTACACCTTC.